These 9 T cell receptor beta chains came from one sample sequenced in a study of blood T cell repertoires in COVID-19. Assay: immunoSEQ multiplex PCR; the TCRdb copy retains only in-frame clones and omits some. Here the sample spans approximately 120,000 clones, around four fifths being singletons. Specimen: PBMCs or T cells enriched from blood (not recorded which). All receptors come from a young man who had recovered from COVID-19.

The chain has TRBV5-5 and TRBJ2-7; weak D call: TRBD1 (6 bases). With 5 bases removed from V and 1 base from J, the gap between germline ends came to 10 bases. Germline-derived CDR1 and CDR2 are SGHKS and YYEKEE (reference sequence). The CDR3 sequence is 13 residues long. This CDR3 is CASRSTGSYEQYF. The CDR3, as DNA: TGTGCCAGCAGGAGCACAGGGTCCTACGAGCAGTACTTC.

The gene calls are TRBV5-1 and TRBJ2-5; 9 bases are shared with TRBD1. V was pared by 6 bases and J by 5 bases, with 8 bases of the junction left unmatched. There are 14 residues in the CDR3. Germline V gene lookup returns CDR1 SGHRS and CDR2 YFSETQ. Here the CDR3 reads CASTAGTGRETQYF. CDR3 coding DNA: TGCGCCAGCACTGCCGGGACAGGGCGTGAGACCCAGTACTTC.

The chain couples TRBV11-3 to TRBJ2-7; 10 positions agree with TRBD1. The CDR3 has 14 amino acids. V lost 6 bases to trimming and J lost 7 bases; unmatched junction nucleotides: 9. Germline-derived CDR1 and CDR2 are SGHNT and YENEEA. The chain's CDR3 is CASRFRQGAREQYV. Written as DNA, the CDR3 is TGTGCCAGCAGGTTCCGACAGGGGGCGCGAGAGCAGTACGTC.

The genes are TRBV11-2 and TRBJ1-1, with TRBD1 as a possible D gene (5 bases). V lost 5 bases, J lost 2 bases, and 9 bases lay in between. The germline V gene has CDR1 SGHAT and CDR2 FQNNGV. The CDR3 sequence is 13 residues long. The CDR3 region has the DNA TGTGCCAGCAGCGCGCAGGGAAACACTGAAGCTTTCTTT. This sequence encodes CASSAQGNTEAFF.

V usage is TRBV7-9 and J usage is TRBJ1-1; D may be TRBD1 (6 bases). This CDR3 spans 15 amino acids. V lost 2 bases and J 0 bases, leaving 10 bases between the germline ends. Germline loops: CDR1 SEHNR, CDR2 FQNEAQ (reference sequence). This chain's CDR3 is CASSLTGMMNTEAFF. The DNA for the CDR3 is TGTGCCAGCAGCTTAACAGGGATGATGAACACTGAAGCTTTCTTT.

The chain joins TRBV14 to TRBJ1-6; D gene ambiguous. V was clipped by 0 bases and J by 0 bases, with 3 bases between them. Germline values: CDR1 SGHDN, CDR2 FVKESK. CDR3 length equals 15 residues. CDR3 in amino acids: CASSQDRSYNSPLHF. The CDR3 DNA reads TGTGCCAGCAGCCAAGACCGCTCCTATAATTCACCCCTCCACTTT.

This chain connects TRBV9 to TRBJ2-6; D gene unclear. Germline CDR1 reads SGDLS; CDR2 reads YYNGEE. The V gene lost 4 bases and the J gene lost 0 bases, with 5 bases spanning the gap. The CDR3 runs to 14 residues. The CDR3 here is CASSIYSGANVLTF. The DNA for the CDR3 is TGTGCCAGCAGCATCTACTCTGGGGCCAACGTCCTGACTTTC. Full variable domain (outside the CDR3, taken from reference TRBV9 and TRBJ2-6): DSGVTQTPKHLITATGQRVTLRCSPRSGDLSVYWYQQSLDQGLQFLIQYYNGEERAKGNILERFSAQQFPDLHSELNLSSLELGDSALYFCASSIYSGANVLTFGAGSRLTVL.

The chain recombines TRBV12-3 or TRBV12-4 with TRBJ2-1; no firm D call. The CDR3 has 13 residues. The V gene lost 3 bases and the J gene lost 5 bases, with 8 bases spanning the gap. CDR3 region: CASSFNSDNEQFF. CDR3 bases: TGTGCCAGCAGTTTTAACAGTGACAATGAGCAGTTCTTC.

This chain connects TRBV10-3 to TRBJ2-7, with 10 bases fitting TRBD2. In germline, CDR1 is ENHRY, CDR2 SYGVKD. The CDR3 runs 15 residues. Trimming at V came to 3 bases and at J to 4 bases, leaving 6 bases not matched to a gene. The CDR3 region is CAISEGAGGLYEQYV. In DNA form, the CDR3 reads TGTGCCATCAGTGAAGGAGCGGGGGGGCTATACGAGCAGTACGTC.